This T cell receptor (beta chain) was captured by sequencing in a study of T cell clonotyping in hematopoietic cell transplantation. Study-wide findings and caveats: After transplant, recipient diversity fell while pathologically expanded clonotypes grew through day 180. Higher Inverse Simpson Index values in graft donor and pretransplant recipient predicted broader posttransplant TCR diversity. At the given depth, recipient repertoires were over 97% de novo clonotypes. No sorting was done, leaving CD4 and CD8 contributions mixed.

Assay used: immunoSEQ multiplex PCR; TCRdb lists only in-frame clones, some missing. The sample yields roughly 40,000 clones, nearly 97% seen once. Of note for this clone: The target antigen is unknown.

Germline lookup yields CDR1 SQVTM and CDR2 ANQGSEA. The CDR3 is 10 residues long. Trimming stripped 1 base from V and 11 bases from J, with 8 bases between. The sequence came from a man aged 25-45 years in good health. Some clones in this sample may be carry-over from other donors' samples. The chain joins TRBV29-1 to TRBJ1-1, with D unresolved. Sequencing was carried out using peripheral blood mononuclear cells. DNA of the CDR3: TGCAGCGTTGAAGTCGGGTACGCTTTCTTT. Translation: CSVEVGYAFF.